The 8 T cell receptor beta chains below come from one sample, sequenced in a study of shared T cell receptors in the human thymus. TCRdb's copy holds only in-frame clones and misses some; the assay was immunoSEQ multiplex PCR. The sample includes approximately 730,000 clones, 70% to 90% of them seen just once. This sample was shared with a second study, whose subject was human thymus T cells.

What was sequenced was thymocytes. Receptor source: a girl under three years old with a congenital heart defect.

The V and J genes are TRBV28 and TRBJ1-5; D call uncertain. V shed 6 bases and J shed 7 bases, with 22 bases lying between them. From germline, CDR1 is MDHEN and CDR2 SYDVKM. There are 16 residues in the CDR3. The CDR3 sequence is CASSPLRSGYHQPQHF. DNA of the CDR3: TGTGCCAGCAGCCCCCTGCGGAGTGGGTACCACCAGCCCCAGCATTTT.

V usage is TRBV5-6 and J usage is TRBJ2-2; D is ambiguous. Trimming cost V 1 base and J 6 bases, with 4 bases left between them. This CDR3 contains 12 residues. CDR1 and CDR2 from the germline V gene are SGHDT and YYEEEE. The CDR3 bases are TGTGCCAGCAGCTTGTGGCCCGGGGAGCTGTTTTTT. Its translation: CASSLWPGELFF.

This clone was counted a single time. CDR3 region: CASSLIGQAWTEQFF. DNA for the CDR3: TGCGCCAGCAGCTTAATCGGACAGGCATGGACTGAGCAGTTCTTC. The J gene is TRBJ2-1, the V gene TRBV5-1; 7 bases line up with TRBD1. The CDR3 consists of 15 residues. Germline V gives CDR1 SGHRS, CDR2 YFSETQ. V lost 2 bases and J lost 9; bases outside the gene matches: 11.

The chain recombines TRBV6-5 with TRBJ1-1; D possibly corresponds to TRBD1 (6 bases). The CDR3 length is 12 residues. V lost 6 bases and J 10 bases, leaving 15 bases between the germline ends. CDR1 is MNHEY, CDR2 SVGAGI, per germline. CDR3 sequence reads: CASSQLGGAAFF. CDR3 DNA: TGTGCCAGCAGCCAACTGGGGGGGGCAGCTTTCTTT.

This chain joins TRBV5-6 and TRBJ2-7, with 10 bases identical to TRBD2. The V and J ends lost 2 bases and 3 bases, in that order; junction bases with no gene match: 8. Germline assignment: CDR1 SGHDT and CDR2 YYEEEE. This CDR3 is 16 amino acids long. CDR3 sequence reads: CASSLPRTSGDYEQYF. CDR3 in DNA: TGTGCCAGCAGCTTACCCCGCACTAGCGGGGACTACGAGCAGTACTTC. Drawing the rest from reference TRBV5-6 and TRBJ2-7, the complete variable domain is DAGVTQSPTHLIKTRGQQVTLRCSPKSGHDTVSWYQQALGQGPQFIFQYYEEEERQRGNFPDRFSGHQFPNYSSELNVNALLLGDSALYLCASSLPRTSGDYEQYFGPGTRLTVT.

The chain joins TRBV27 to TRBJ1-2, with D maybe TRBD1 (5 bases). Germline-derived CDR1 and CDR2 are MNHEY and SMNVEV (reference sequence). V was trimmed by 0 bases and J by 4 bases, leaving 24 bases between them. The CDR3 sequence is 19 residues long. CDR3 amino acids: CASSLSMAGFRFSTYGYTF. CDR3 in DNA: TGTGCCAGCAGTTTATCGATGGCAGGGTTCCGATTTTCTACCTATGGCTACACCTTC.

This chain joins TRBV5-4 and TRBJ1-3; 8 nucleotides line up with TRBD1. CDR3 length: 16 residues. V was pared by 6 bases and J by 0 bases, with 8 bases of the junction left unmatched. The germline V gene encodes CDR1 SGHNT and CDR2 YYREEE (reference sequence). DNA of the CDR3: TGTGCCAGCACCCGACAGGGGAGCGACTCTGGAAACACCATATATTTT. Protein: CASTRQGSDSGNTIYF.

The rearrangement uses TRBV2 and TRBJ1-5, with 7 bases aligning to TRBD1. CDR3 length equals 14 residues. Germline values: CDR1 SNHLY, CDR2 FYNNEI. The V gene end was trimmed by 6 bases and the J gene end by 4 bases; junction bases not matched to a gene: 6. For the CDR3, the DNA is TGTGCCAGCAGGGACCGGGACAGTAATCAGCCCCAGCATTTT. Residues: CASRDRDSNQPQHF.